This is a list of T cell receptor beta chains from one sample in a study of cytomegalovirus exposure and HLA in healthy donors. Measured with immunoSEQ multiplex PCR; TCRdb has only the in-frame clones, and not every one. The sample lists over 150,000 clones; 70% to 90% were seen once. Input material: PBMCs. The receptors derive from a woman aged 25-40 years in good health and CMV-seronegative. CDR3s include the opening cysteine and the closing phenylalanine or tryptophan. A D gene is named only where the DNA matches it firmly. Some rows mark clone size as missing; the rest say once, few, many or name a class of expanded clone.

J | V | size | D | CDR3 | DNA
TRBJ2-4 | TRBV6-5 | NA | NA | CASRFLTGTKNIQYF | TGTGCCAGCAGATTTCTTACCGGGACTAAAAACATTCAGTACTTC
TRBJ2-7 | TRBV6-1 | NA | NA | CASSEVRQQQYF | TGTGCCAGCAGTGAAGTTCGACAACAGCAGTACTTC
TRBJ2-1 | TRBV19 | few | TRBD1 | CASSMGQGGYDEQFF | TGTGCCAGTAGTATGGGACAGGGGGGATACGATGAGCAGTTCTTC
TRBJ2-1 | TRBV7-7 | NA | NA | CASSFRLGFEQFF | TGTGCCAGCAGCTTTAGGTTAGGTTTTGAGCAGTTCTTC
TRBJ2-1 | TRBV4-3 | once | NA | CASSQDIRGVGNEQFF | TGCGCCAGCAGCCAAGATATCAGGGGGGTCGGAAATGAGCAGTTCTTC
TRBJ1-2 | TRBV4-3 | NA | TRBD1 | CASSQDKYDRAGSYTF | TGCGCCAGCAGCCAAGATAAGTACGACAGGGCCGGTAGCTACACCTTC
TRBJ2-2 | TRBV5-6 | NA | NA | CASRRGGSSTGELFF | TGTGCCAGCAGGAGGGGGGGCTCGTCCACCGGGGAGCTGTTTTTT
TRBJ1-1 | TRBV29-1 | NA | TRBD1 | CSAGQGGMNTEAFF | TGCAGCGCAGGACAGGGCGGCATGAACACTGAAGCTTTCTTT
TRBJ2-7 | TRBV7-6 | NA | TRBD1 | CASVDGTGLSEQYF | TGTGCCAGCGTCGACGGGACAGGCCTCTCCGAGCAGTACTTC
TRBJ2-5 | TRBV13 | NA | TRBD2 | CASSLGGTSVQETQYF | TGTGCCAGCAGCTTAGGAGGGACTAGCGTCCAAGAGACCCAGTACTTC
TRBJ2-1 | TRBV4-2 | NA | TRBD2 | CASSQEQRGGNEQFF | TGTGCCAGCAGCCAAGAACAGCGGGGGGGCAATGAGCAGTTCTTC
TRBJ2-7 | TRBV19 | NA | TRBD1 | CASSTGTGDYEQYF | TGTGCCAGTAGTACGGGGACAGGGGACTACGAGCAGTACTTC
TRBJ2-5 | TRBV7-2 | NA | NA | CASSQSSVQETQYF | TGTGCCAGCAGCCAAAGCTCAGTCCAAGAGACCCAGTACTTC
TRBJ2-5 | TRBV29-1 | NA | TRBD1 | CSVKTGGRETQYF | TGCAGCGTTAAGACAGGGGGCCGAGAGACCCAGTACTTC
TRBJ1-6 | TRBV6-5 | NA | NA | CASSRGQEGSPLHF | TGTGCCAGCAGTCGGGGACAAGAGGGTTCACCCCTCCACTTT
TRBJ2-2 | TRBV28 | NA | NA | CASSRLAGGTGELFF | TGTGCCAGCAGTCGTCTAGCAGGTGGGACCGGGGAGCTGTTTTTT
TRBJ1-1 | TRBV6-1 | NA | NA | CASSEIARDTEAFF | TGTGCCAGCAGTGAAATAGCCAGGGACACTGAAGCTTTCTTT
TRBJ1-1 | TRBV5-1 | NA | NA | CASSLPGGPNTEAFF | TGCGCCAGCAGCTTGCCGGGGGGACCGAACACTGAAGCTTTCTTT
TRBJ1-3 | TRBV10-3 | NA | NA | CAISEGLATIYF | TGTGCCATCAGTGAGGGGTTGGCCACCATATATTTT
TRBJ2-7 | TRBV16 | NA | NA | CASSHRQRYEQYF | TGTGCCAGCAGCCACCGACAGCGCTACGAGCAGTACTTC
TRBJ2-1 | TRBV6-1 | NA | NA | CASSESGLRNEQFF | TGTGCCAGCAGTGAATCGGGACTGCGCAATGAGCAGTTCTTC
TRBJ2-2 | TRBV5-8 | NA | NA | CASSQELTGELFF | TGTGCCAGCAGCCAGGAACTCACCGGGGAGCTGTTTTTT
TRBJ2-3 | TRBV6-4 | NA | NA | CASSEVSGGTDTQYF | TGTGCCAGCAGTGAGGTTTCCGGTGGCACAGATACGCAGTATTTT
TRBJ1-2 | TRBV7-2 | NA | NA | CASSRAGTMEGYTF | TGTGCCAGCAGCCGAGCCGGGACAATGGAGGGCTACACCTTC
TRBJ1-5 | TRBV28 | NA | NA | CASSIQRNSNQPQHF | TGTGCCAGCAGCATACAGAGAAATAGCAATCAGCCCCAGCATTTT
TRBJ2-7 | TRBV27 | NA | NA | CASSRVGTAYEQYF | TGTGCCAGCAGTCGAGTAGGGACCGCCTACGAGCAGTACTTC
TRBJ2-7 | TRBV27 | NA | NA | CASSLFAAVPTGRYEQYF | TGTGCCAGCAGTTTATTCGCAGCAGTCCCTACGGGTCGCTACGAGCAGTACTTC
TRBJ2-1 | TRBV30 | NA | NA | CAWRADTLSYNEQFF | TGTGCCTGGAGGGCCGACACCCTCTCCTACAATGAGCAGTTCTTC